This T cell receptor (beta chain) comes out of a study of shared clonotypes between healthy human individuals. The repertoire was sequenced with immunoSEQ multiplex PCR; TCRdb's copy has only in-frame clones and lacks some. The sample lists some 510,000 clones; around 79% were seen once. CDR1 is GTSNPN, CDR2 SVGIG, per germline (reference sequence). Trimming at V came to 3 bases and at J to 2 bases, leaving 4 bases not matched to a gene. The CDR3 covers 15 residues. The sequenced material came from PBMCs. The clonotype was recovered from a woman aged 40 to 50 in good health. Some clones in this sample may be carry-over from other donors' samples. This chain connects TRBV30 to TRBJ2-6; 7 bases are a match to TRBD2. CDR3 in DNA: TGTGCCTGGAGCCCTGGGGGGGCTGGGGCCAACGTCCTGACTTTC. Amino acids: CAWSPGGAGANVLTF. Full variable domain (outside the CDR3, taken from reference TRBV30 and TRBJ2-6): SQTIHQWPATLVQPVGSPLSLECTVEGTSNPNLYWYRQAAGRGLQLLFYSVGIGQISSEVPQNLSASRPQDRQFILSSKKLLLSDSGFYLCAWSPGGAGANVLTFGAGSRLTVL.